What follows are 17 T cell receptor beta chains derived from one specimen sequenced in a study of blood T cell repertoires in COVID-19. TCRdb's table, derived via immunoSEQ multiplex PCR, lists solely in-frame clones and lacks some. The sample records roughly 120,000 clones, about 85% being singletons. The sequenced material came from peripheral blood. The receptors here all came from a human donor in a cohort sampled during active COVID-19.

The CDR3 protein is CASSETSGGFYNEQFF. CDR3 sequence (DNA): TGTGCCAGCAGTGAAACTAGCGGGGGGTTCTACAATGAGCAGTTCTTC. This chain joins TRBV6-1 and TRBJ2-1, with 12 bases lining up with TRBD2. Germline-derived CDR1 and CDR2 are MNHNS and SASEGT. CDR3 length: 16 residues. V was clipped by 2 bases and J by 3 bases; unmatched bases: 2.

This clone was found a few times. The chain couples TRBV5-5 to TRBJ2-3, with a possible D match to TRBD1 (5 bases). With 4 bases removed from V and 4 bases from J, the gap between germline ends came to 13 bases. CDR1 is SGHKS, CDR2 YYEKEE, per germline (reference sequence). The CDR3 runs to 14 residues. CDR3 in amino acids: CASSVGVRADTQYF. CDR3 coding DNA: TGTGCCAGCAGCGTAGGGGTAAGAGCAGATACGCAGTATTTT.

This chain joins TRBV6-5 and TRBJ1-5, with TRBD1 as a possible D gene (6 bases). Germline V gene lookup returns CDR1 MNHEY and CDR2 SVGAGI. The germline V and J ends were trimmed by 10 bases and 8 bases, with 15 bases remaining between them. The CDR3 length is 12 residues. The CDR3 loop reads CATNRVLEPQHF. The CDR3 DNA reads as TGTGCCACCAACAGGGTTCTAGAGCCCCAGCATTTT.

The chain links TRBV12-3 or TRBV12-4 to TRBJ2-7; perhaps TRBD2 as D (6 bases). Trimming took 5 bases from V and 6 from J, leaving 14 bases between them. The CDR3 runs to 13 residues. The chain's CDR3 is CASSPQRGGEQYF. The CDR3, as DNA: TGTGCCAGCAGTCCCCAACGGGGAGGCGAGCAGTACTTC.

The chain uses TRBV2 and TRBJ1-4; 7 nucleotides agree with TRBD1. Per the germline V gene, CDR1 is SNHLY and CDR2 is FYNNEI. V lost 2 bases and J lost 3; bases outside the gene matches: 3. CDR3 length: 15 amino acids. The CDR3 region is CASSENRGANEKLFF. CDR3 DNA sequence: TGTGCCAGCAGTGAAAACAGGGGTGCTAATGAAAAACTGTTTTTT.

This clone was seen more than once but under ten times. The gene calls are TRBV6-5 and TRBJ2-3; D may be TRBD1 (5 bases). CDR1 MNHEY and CDR2 SVGAGI come from the germline V gene. The length of the CDR3 is 13 residues. Trimming stripped 6 bases from V and 3 bases from J, with 10 bases between. The chain's CDR3 is CASSGRATDTQYF. DNA of the CDR3: TGTGCCAGCAGCGGCAGGGCTACAGATACGCAGTATTTT.

This clone appeared a single time. The chain links TRBV29-1 to TRBJ2-7; possible D gene TRBD1, 6 bases. The length of the CDR3 is 13 residues. CDR1 is SQVTM and CDR2 is ANQGSEA in the germline V gene. V was trimmed by 0 bases and J by 6 bases, leaving 12 bases between them. The DNA for the CDR3 is TGCAGCGTTGAAGAGGTACAGGGCGGCGAGCAGTACTTC. It specifies CSVEEVQGGEQYF.

This chain connects TRBV25-1 to TRBJ1-3; the D gene is possibly TRBD1 (5 bases). V was shortened by 6 bases and J by 8 bases, with 14 bases between the two germline ends. The germline V gene encodes CDR1 MGHDK and CDR2 SYGVNS. This CDR3 has 13 residues. CDR3 region: CASSEAGLHTIYF. CDR3 sequence (DNA): TGTGCCAGCAGCGAGGCAGGGTTACACACCATATATTTT.

The CDR3 region has the DNA TGTGCCAGCAGCTCCCGGGACAGTATTCAAGAGACCCAGTACTTC. Its translation: CASSSRDSIQETQYF. The chain carries TRBV11-2 and TRBJ2-5; 7 nucleotides line up with TRBD1. Germline-derived CDR1 and CDR2 are SGHAT and FQNNGV. Trimming cost V 4 bases and J 2 bases; bases outside gene matches: 7. This CDR3 has 15 amino acids.

The genes are TRBV28 and TRBJ1-1; the D is unclear. Trimming left V 2 bases short and J 5 bases short, with 6 bases between. The germline V gene encodes CDR1 MDHEN and CDR2 SYDVKM. This CDR3 is built from 12 residues. CDR3 DNA sequence: TGTGCCAGCAGTTTACAGGTTACTGAAGCTTTCTTT. Its protein is CASSLQVTEAFF.

The chain is built from TRBV10-3 and TRBJ2-3, with D maybe TRBD2 (6 bases). This CDR3 region has 16 residues. Trimming took 0 bases from V and 1 from J, leaving 11 bases between them. CDR1 is ENHRY, CDR2 SYGVKD, per germline. The CDR3: CAISESGGGGTDTQYF. The CDR3 region has the DNA TGTGCCATCAGTGAGTCAGGCGGAGGGGGCACAGATACGCAGTATTTT.

The chain employs TRBV6-5 and TRBJ2-7; TRBD1 agrees at 9 bases. This CDR3 region has 16 residues. Germline V gene sequence: CDR1 MNHEY, CDR2 SVGAGI. Trimming at V came to 2 bases and at J to 2 bases, leaving 7 bases not matched to a gene. The CDR3 region has the DNA TGTGCCAGCAGTTACAGCGGGACAGGGAGAACCTACGAGCAGTACTTC. Its protein product is CASSYSGTGRTYEQYF.

V gene TRBV7-2 combines with J gene TRBJ1-1; D is perhaps TRBD1 (5 bases). Trimming removed 0 bases from V and 6 bases from J, with 8 bases in between. Germline values: CDR1 SGHTA, CDR2 FQGNSA. CDR3 length: 13 residues. For the CDR3, the DNA is TGTGCCAGCAGCTTAGCGGGGCAGTCTGAAGCTTTCTTT. Its translation: CASSLAGQSEAFF.

The table lists this clone with a few counts. The chain combines TRBV5-1 with TRBJ1-2; TRBD1 matches 10 bases. The V segment lost 5 bases and the J segment 3 bases; nucleotides outside the gene matches: 4. The CDR3 spans 14 residues. Germline V CDR1 and CDR2: SGHRS, YFSETQ. This CDR3 is CASRRDRGHYGYTF. The CDR3 nucleotides are TGCGCCAGCAGAAGGGACAGGGGCCACTATGGCTACACCTTC.

The V call is TRBV30, the J call TRBJ2-1; 9 bases match TRBD2. The V gene's germline CDR1 is GTSNPN and CDR2 SVGIG (reference sequence). The CDR3 is 15 residues long. V lost 2 bases and J lost 5; bases outside the gene matches: 7. CDR3 amino acids: CAWSFSGGADNEQFF. The CDR3 DNA follows: TGTGCCTGGAGTTTTAGCGGGGGAGCTGACAATGAGCAGTTCTTC.

The chain recombines TRBV6-5 with TRBJ2-4, with D perhaps TRBD1 (6 bases). From germline, CDR1 is MNHEY and CDR2 SVGAGI. V was trimmed by 7 bases and J by 6 bases, leaving 13 bases between them. The CDR3 totals 13 residues. The CDR3 DNA reads TGTGCCAGCAACACAGGGAAGGGAAACATTCAGTACTTC. It yields the protein CASNTGKGNIQYF.

The chain has TRBV7-8 and TRBJ1-2; 7 nucleotides match TRBD1. Germline V CDR1 and CDR2: SGHVS, FQNEAQ. Losses at the gene ends were 5 bases for V and 8 bases for J; bases not matched to a gene: 5. The CDR3 is made up of 12 amino acids. The CDR3 reads CASSTTGRGYTF. The CDR3, as DNA: TGTGCCAGCAGCACGACAGGGAGGGGCTACACCTTC.